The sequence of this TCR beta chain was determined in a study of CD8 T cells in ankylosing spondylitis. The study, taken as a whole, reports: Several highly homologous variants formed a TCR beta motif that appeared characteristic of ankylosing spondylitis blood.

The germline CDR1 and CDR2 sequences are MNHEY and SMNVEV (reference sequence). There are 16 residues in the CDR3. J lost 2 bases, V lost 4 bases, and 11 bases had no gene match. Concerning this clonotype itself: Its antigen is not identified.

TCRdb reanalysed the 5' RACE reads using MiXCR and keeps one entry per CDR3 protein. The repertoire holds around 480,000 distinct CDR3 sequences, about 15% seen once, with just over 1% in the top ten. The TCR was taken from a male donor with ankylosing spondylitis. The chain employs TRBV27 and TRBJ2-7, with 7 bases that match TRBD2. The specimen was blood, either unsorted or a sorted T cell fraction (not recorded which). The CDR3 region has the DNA TGTGCCAGCAGTTCCGGCCGGGGGGTAGGGGCCTACGAGCAGTACTTC. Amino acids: CASSSGRGVGAYEQYF.